Listed here is a single TCR beta chain. Its antigen has not been determined. No quality values exist for individual bases; no much larger clone is one base distant. Patients with a history of autoimmune disease or receiving systemic immunosuppression were excluded from the trial. In every dose cohort, peripheral blood was drawn for TCR sequencing at baseline, cycle 4 day 1, and cycle 7 day 1. Samples came from an open-label, multicenter, first-in-human phase I dose-escalation trial of ivuxolimab. Adults with locally advanced or metastatic head and neck squamous cell, hepatocellular, melanoma or renal cell carcinoma were enrolled in the trial. Before TCR sequencing, CD4+ and CD8+ T cells were separately sorted from peripheral blood. Genomic DNA was extracted from sorted cells for sequencing of the TCRbeta CDR3 region. The immunoSEQ Assay was used for sequencing of TCRbeta CDR3 regions. What TCRdb holds here is the immuneACCESS table cut down to in-frame rearrangements. Part of the clones is not present; checked against another copy, under half of the missing clones reflect an unresolved V gene, and the others are unexplained. Recorded for this sample are some 90,000 clones; around 87% of them occurred a single time. Roughly 4% of the sample is taken by the ten largest.

The sample is drawn from a study of OX40 agonist ivuxolimab in advanced cancers. Looking at the study overall: Ivuxolimab was a fully human IgG2 agonistic monoclonal antibody targeting the costimulatory receptor OX40 (CD134). Intravenous ivuxolimab was administered to patients every 2 weeks at six dose levels: 0.01, 0.1, 0.3, 1.5, 3 and 10 mg/kg. Of the approximately 50 patients in dose escalation, 19 had hepatocellular carcinoma, approximately 15 had melanoma, 9 had renal cell carcinoma and 9 had head and neck cancer. The dose-escalation cohort was 82.7% male with a mean age of about 65 years, ranging from roughly 23 to 85. Prior anti-PD-1, anti-PD-L1 or anti-CTLA-4 therapy was permitted, and 40% of dose-escalation patients had received checkpoint inhibitors. Partial responses were achieved by three dose-escalation patients, of whom one had hepatocellular carcinoma and two had cutaneous melanoma. Peripheral TCRbeta sequencing was intended to test whether TCR sequence diversity was altered and clonal T-cell expansion was caused by ivuxolimab. The paper reports the monotherapy dose-escalation portion (N of about 50 patients) of the phase I ivuxolimab trial.

The full study reports these points: After ivuxolimab, more expanded clones were found on average in CD8+ T cells than in CD4+ T cells. In partial responders in the 0.1-3.0 mg/kg groups, normalized peripheral clonal expansion was found to be among the lowest, especially among CD8+ T cells. Which antigens the clonally expanded peripheral T cells were specific for was not determined. At doses of 0.1 to 3.0 mg/kg, clonal expansion of both CD4+ and CD8+ blood T cells was observed from baseline to week 6. Low levels of normalized T-cell clonal expansion were also seen in some patients who did not respond.

The germline V end is reduced by 0 bases and the J end by 1 base; junction bases left unmatched: 7. Including cysteine and phenylalanine, the CDR3 has 17 amino acids. Only the CDR3 DNA stays, 51 bases, in frame from base 1. CDR1 and CDR2 (SGHNT, YENEEA) derive from the germline V gene. The receptor was derived from an adult with an advanced solid tumor such as melanoma, head and neck, liver or kidney cancer. The chain is assembled from TRBV11-3 and TRBJ2-5, and TRBD2 matches 8 of the central bases. The sequences come from CD4+ or CD8+ T cells sorted from blood, collected in a trial of the OX40 agonist ivuxolimab. Here is the DNA: TGTGCCAGCAGCTTAGATTGCCCTAGCGGGTCCCAAGAGACCCAGTACTTC. Its protein reads: CASSLDCPSGSQETQYF.